This is a list of T cell receptor beta chains from one sample in a study of blood T cell repertoires in COVID-19. Measured with immunoSEQ multiplex PCR; TCRdb has only the in-frame clones, and not every one. The sample has just over 350,000 clones, 75% to 90% seen once. Material: peripheral blood. The receptors stem from a woman between 55 and 75 years old with COVID-19, enrolled during active disease. CDR3s include the opening cysteine and the closing phenylalanine or tryptophan. The order of the fields is V gene, J gene, clone size, D gene, CDR3 DNA, CDR3 protein. D genes are given only for firm matches. Clone size, where shown, is once, few, many, or a class for clones that have expanded.

>TRBV2|TRBJ2-2|NA|TRBD2
TGTGCCAGCAGCGCAGGACTAGCGGGGGTCACCGGGGAGCTGTTTTTT
CASSAGLAGVTGELFF
>TRBV11-2|TRBJ2-2|NA|TRBD2
TGTGCCAGCAGTCCACTAGCGGGGGGACTTACCGGGGAGCTGTTTTTT
CASSPLAGGLTGELFF
>TRBV7-6|TRBJ2-5|NA|TRBD2
TGTGCCAGCAGCGTCGCTCTACTACTAGCGGGGGAAGAGACCCAGTACTTC
CASSVALLLAGEETQYF
>TRBV11-2|TRBJ2-2|NA|TRBD1
TGTGCCAGCAGCCCGGGACAGGGACACACCGGGGAGCTGTTTTTT
CASSPGQGHTGELFF
>TRBV27|TRBJ1-4|few|NA
TGTGCCAGCAGATTCAACGGGGTCGAAAAACTGTTTTTT
CASRFNGVEKLFF
>TRBV6-5|TRBJ1-3|NA|NA
TGTGCCAGCTCGGCAGGCCACACCATATATTTT
CASSAGHTIYF
>TRBV19|TRBJ2-3|NA|TRBD2
TGTGCCAGTAGTATTAGCGGGGGGTCAGATACGCAGTATTTT
CASSISGGSDTQYF
>TRBV25-1|TRBJ2-7|NA|TRBD1
TGTGCCAGCAGCCGACAGGGGGCGAAAGACGAGCAGTACTTC
CASSRQGAKDEQYF
>TRBV30|TRBJ1-2|NA|TRBD1
TGTGCCTGGAGTGTCGGGGACAGGTCCGTTCGACGTTTT
CAWSVGDRSVRRF
>TRBV7-9|TRBJ1-6|NA|NA
TGTGCCAGCAACCGGGATGGGGATTCACCCCTCCACTTT
CASNRDGDSPLHF
>TRBV7-2|TRBJ1-1|NA|NA
TGTGCCAGCAGTACCCCGGGTTTCTACACTGAAGCTTTCTTT
CASSTPGFYTEAFF